This TCR beta chain was observed in a study of shared clonotypes between healthy human individuals. Overall study results and limits: As a rule, naive subsets had a larger estimated richness than memory subsets.

Deep was the level used in running the assay. Libraries were prepared by immunoSEQ multiplex PCR; TCRdb keeps only in-frame clonotypes and omits some of them. The table lists more than 2,000,000 clones, approximately 92% of them singletons. Germline V lookup: CDR1 SGHRS, CDR2 YFSETQ. V gave up 3 bases and J gave up 8 bases; unmatched junction bases: 12. The CDR3 is 16 residues long. Healthy HIV-negative adults without recent acute infections or vaccinations served as donors. CD4+ cells were split into CD45RA+ naive and CD45RA-negative memory subsets. A note on this clone: Its antigen is still unknown.

The sample was naive CD4+ T cells sorted from blood. Described subset: CD45RA+ positively selected. The source of this sequence is a man between 18 and 35 years old in good health. The chain combines TRBV5-1 with TRBJ2-1; 9 positions match TRBD2. The CDR3 DNA reads as TGCGCCAGCAGCTCCATGACTAGCGGAGTGGTGGATGAGCAGTTCTTC. Translated: CASSSMTSGVVDEQFF. The whole variable domain, remainder taken from reference TRBV5-1 and TRBJ2-1, is KAGVTQTPRYLIKTRGQQVTLSCSPISGHRSVSWYQQTPGQGLQFLFEYFSETQRNKGNFPGRFSGRQFSNSRSEMNVSTLELGDSALYLCASSSMTSGVVDEQFFGPGTRLTVL.